This T cell receptor beta chain was observed in a study of cytomegalovirus exposure and HLA in healthy donors. Study overall: An earlier analysis identified approximately 120 million unique TCR beta sequences in 150 million to 200 million T cells. Study conclusions and caveats: The sole available immune exposure information was CMV serostatus. The productive fraction for most TCR beta V segments was about 87% or about 30% in an earlier analysis. Across all donors, roughly uniform sequencing depth was an assumption of the presence/absence analyses.

The study ran its PCR with 60 Vbeta and 13 Jbeta primers. Profiling relied on immunoSEQ multiplex PCR, and the TCRdb table lists in-frame clones only, not all of them. The table includes 200,000 or so clones, about 84% detected once. V was clipped by 6 bases and J by 5 bases; unmatched bases: 7. Germline values: CDR1 SNHLY, CDR2 FYNNEI. This CDR3 has 14 amino acids. On this clone: As yet, its antigen is unknown.

The sequence derives from a man aged 50-60 years in good health and CMV-seronegative. The rearrangement links TRBV2 to TRBJ1-2, with 9 nucleotides matching TRBD1. Sample: PBMCs. In DNA, the CDR3 is TGTGCCAGCAGCGAACAGGGGGCCCCTTATGGCTACACCTTC. Its translation: CASSEQGAPYGYTF. The entire variable domain, with the rest obtained from reference TRBV2 and TRBJ1-2, is as follows: EPEVTQTPSHQVTQMGQEVILRCVPISNHLYFYWYRQILGQKVEFLVSFYNNEISEKSEIFDDQFSVERPDGSNFTLKIRSTKLEDSAMYFCASSEQGAPYGYTFGSGTRLTVV.